The 21 T cell receptor beta chains below come from one sample, sequenced in a study of cytomegalovirus exposure and HLA in healthy donors. It was with 60 Vbeta and 13 Jbeta primers that the PCR ran. The assay was immunoSEQ multiplex PCR, and TCRdb's table has in-frame clones only and misses some. The data show about 160,000 clones, 80% to 90% seen once. Sample: PBMCs. Source of these receptors: a young woman in good health and CMV-seropositive.

V usage is TRBV5-6 and J usage is TRBJ2-4; D unclear. This CDR3 spans 14 amino acids. The germline V gene encodes CDR1 SGHDT and CDR2 YYEEEE. Trimming removed 2 bases at V and 7 bases at J, with 13 bases between. The CDR3 region has the DNA TGTGCCAGCAGCTTCCACGGCTTCGGGAACATTCAGTACTTC. Protein: CASSFHGFGNIQYF.

The V and J genes are TRBV7-9 and TRBJ1-1, with TRBD1 as a possible D gene (6 bases). The CDR3 loop spans 15 amino acids. The V end lost 5 bases, the J end lost 4 bases, and 17 bases lay between the germline ends. Germline V gene data show CDR1 as SEHNR and CDR2 as FQNEAQ (reference sequence). CDR3 residues: CASSPLAGVGTEAFF. The CDR3 bases are TGTGCCAGCAGCCCGCTTGCAGGGGTTGGCACTGAAGCTTTCTTT.

The genes are TRBV5-4 and TRBJ1-4; 8 bases fit TRBD1. V dropped 0 bases and J dropped 5; count of bases not matched to a gene: 6. This CDR3 has 16 residues. CDR1 and CDR2 from the germline V gene are SGHNT and YYREEE (reference sequence). The CDR3, as DNA: TGTGCCAGCAGCTTGGACCCCGGGACAGGCAATGAAAAACTGTTTTTT. This sequence encodes CASSLDPGTGNEKLFF.

The genes are TRBV5-6 and TRBJ2-6, with 9 bases lining up with TRBD1. Germline V lookup: CDR1 SGHDT, CDR2 YYEEEE. This CDR3 has 18 amino acids. J lost 4 bases, V lost 5 bases, and 13 bases had no gene match. CDR3 nucleotide sequence: TGTGCCAGCAGTTGGGGGGCACAGGGGGCGGGAGGGGCCAACGTCCTGACTTTC. Translating gives CASSWGAQGAGGANVLTF.

The genes are TRBV7-9 and TRBJ2-2, with D possibly being TRBD1 (6 bases). The ends were cut back, 7 bases at V and 5 bases at J, with 17 bases in the middle. The CDR3 has 15 residues. Germline lookup yields CDR1 SEHNR and CDR2 FQNEAQ (reference sequence). CDR3 protein: CASNWADRSTGELFF. The DNA for the CDR3 is TGTGCCAGCAACTGGGCGGACAGATCAACCGGGGAGCTGTTTTTT.

This chain joins TRBV11-3 and TRBJ1-1, with D maybe TRBD1 (5 bases). Trimming took off 5 bases at V and 4 bases at J, with 17 bases between the two ends. Germline assignment: CDR1 SGHNT and CDR2 YENEEA. The CDR3 length is 15 residues. The CDR3 DNA reads as TGTGCCAGCAGCAAAAGCCCTGGGGCGAGCACTGAAGCTTTCTTT. Its translation is CASSKSPGASTEAFF.

V gene TRBV19 combines with J gene TRBJ1-1; no clear D gene. The CDR3 extends over 16 amino acids. V was cut by 8 bases and J by 4 bases, with 23 bases left in between. Germline CDR1 LNHDA, CDR2 SQIVND (reference sequence). The CDR3 loop reads CASYTGDASWGTEAFF. As DNA, the CDR3 is TGTGCCAGTTACACCGGGGATGCCAGTTGGGGCACTGAAGCTTTCTTT.

This clone was detected a few times. V is TRBV5-5 and J is TRBJ2-1; 10 bases are shared with TRBD1. There are 17 residues in the CDR3. The J segment lost 8 bases and the V segment lost 2 bases, leaving 13 bases of the junction unmatched. Germline lookup yields CDR1 SGHKS and CDR2 YYEKEE (reference sequence). CDR3 bases: TGTGCCAGCAGCTTAAGACCTCGACAGGGGGCAACGGATGAGCAGTTCTTC. Protein product: CASSLRPRQGATDEQFF.

The genes are TRBV2 and TRBJ1-5; no reliable D call. The CDR3 spans 16 residues. Germline values: CDR1 SNHLY, CDR2 FYNNEI. Trimming stripped 3 bases from V and 5 bases from J, with 17 bases between. CDR3 sequence (DNA): TGTGCCAGCAGTGATAAGGATCAAGGAGTCTATCAGCCCCAGCATTTT. Its translation: CASSDKDQGVYQPQHF. The entire variable domain, with the rest obtained from reference TRBV2 and TRBJ1-5, is as follows: EPEVTQTPSHQVTQMGQEVILRCVPISNHLYFYWYRQILGQKVEFLVSFYNNEISEKSEIFDDQFSVERPDGSNFTLKIRSTKLEDSAMYFCASSDKDQGVYQPQHFGDGTRLSIL.

The chain uses TRBV9 and TRBJ2-5, with 14 bases matching TRBD2. The CDR3 consists of 15 residues. V lost 4 bases and J lost 4; bases outside the gene matches: 3. Germline CDR1 reads SGDLS; CDR2 reads YYNGEE. The CDR3 DNA reads as TGTGCCAGCAGCAGGGGACTAGCGGGGGTAGAGACCCAGTACTTC. Translation: CASSRGLAGVETQYF.

The chain couples TRBV6-1 to TRBJ2-5; 11 bases fit TRBD2. Germline lookup yields CDR1 MNHNS and CDR2 SASEGT. Unmatched junction bases numbered 5, after V lost 6 bases and J lost 2 bases. This CDR3 spans 15 amino acids. This CDR3 is CASSLAGGTQETQYF. CDR3 sequence (DNA): TGTGCCAGCAGCCTAGCGGGGGGCACTCAAGAGACCCAGTACTTC.

V is TRBV30 and J is TRBJ2-1; the D is unclear. The V end was cut by 0 bases, the J end by 1 base, with 13 bases between. The CDR3 is made up of 16 amino acids. CDR1 is GTSNPN and CDR2 is SVGIG in the germline V gene (reference sequence). The DNA of the CDR3 is TGTGCCTGGAGTGTCGTAAGGAGTGTTTCCTACAATGAGCAGTTCTTC. This sequence encodes CAWSVVRSVSYNEQFF. The full variable domain, its missing parts supplied by reference TRBV30 and TRBJ2-1, is SQTIHQWPATLVQPVGSPLSLECTVEGTSNPNLYWYRQAAGRGLQLLFYSVGIGQISSEVPQNLSASRPQDRQFILSSKKLLLSDSGFYLCAWSVVRSVSYNEQFFGPGTRLTVL.

This sequence joins TRBV27 and TRBJ2-1; weak D call: TRBD2 (5 bases). CDR1 is MNHEY and CDR2 is SMNVEV in the germline V gene (reference sequence). Between the trimmed V and J ends, which lost 4 bases and 0 bases, there was a span of 13 bases. This CDR3 has 16 amino acids. The CDR3 DNA sequence: TGTGCCAGCAGTTCCATTAGCCGGGGCTCCTACAATGAGCAGTTCTTC. Amino acid sequence: CASSSISRGSYNEQFF.

The CDR3: CASQRGSQETQYF. CDR3 DNA sequence: TGTGCCAGCCAGCGGGGATCCCAAGAGACCCAGTACTTC. This chain links TRBV7-2 with TRBJ2-5, with 7 nucleotides matching TRBD2. In germline, CDR1 is SGHTA, CDR2 FQGNSA. The J segment lost 1 base and the V segment lost 8 bases, leaving 4 bases of the junction unmatched. This CDR3 is built from 13 residues.

The chain employs TRBV5-5 and TRBJ1-2, with D perhaps TRBD1 (5 bases). V lost 1 base, J lost 4 bases, and 14 bases lay in between. CDR3 length equals 15 residues. The V gene's germline CDR1 is SGHKS and CDR2 YYEKEE (reference sequence). The CDR3 bases are TGTGCCAGCAGCTTGAGTGGTGACAGTTTCTATGGCTACACCTTC. It specifies CASSLSGDSFYGYTF.

This sequence joins TRBV5-6 and TRBJ1-6; possible D gene TRBD1, 5 bases. Trimming shortened V by 0 bases and J by 10 bases, and 11 bases separated the two germline ends. Germline V CDR1 and CDR2: SGHDT, YYEEEE. The CDR3 loop spans 14 amino acids. The CDR3 DNA follows: TGTGCCAGCAGCTTGGCCGGGGGAGAGTCACCCCTCCACTTT. It translates to CASSLAGGESPLHF. The whole variable domain, filled in from reference TRBV5-6 and TRBJ1-6, reads DAGVTQSPTHLIKTRGQQVTLRCSPKSGHDTVSWYQQALGQGPQFIFQYYEEEERQRGNFPDRFSGHQFPNYSSELNVNALLLGDSALYLCASSLAGGESPLHFGNGTRLTVT.

J is TRBJ1-1 and V is TRBV2; 7 nucleotides align to TRBD1. This CDR3 is built from 14 residues. Trimming at V came to 6 bases and at J to 1 base, leaving 5 bases not matched to a gene. From germline, CDR1 is SNHLY and CDR2 FYNNEI. This CDR3 is CASSIQGWNTEAFF. The DNA for the CDR3 is TGTGCCAGCAGCATACAGGGGTGGAACACTGAAGCTTTCTTT. The variable domain in full, completed from reference TRBV2 and TRBJ1-1, reads EPEVTQTPSHQVTQMGQEVILRCVPISNHLYFYWYRQILGQKVEFLVSFYNNEISEKSEIFDDQFSVERPDGSNFTLKIRSTKLEDSAMYFCASSIQGWNTEAFFGQGTRLTVV.

The chain combines TRBV6-5 with TRBJ2-7; 9 bases agree with TRBD1. The CDR3 extends over 14 amino acids. Unmatched junction bases numbered 7, after V lost 6 bases and J lost 4 bases. The germline CDR1 and CDR2 sequences are MNHEY and SVGAGI. The CDR3 is CASSLDRGQYEQYF. The CDR3 DNA follows: TGTGCCAGCAGCCTGGACAGGGGACAGTACGAGCAGTACTTC.

A single count supports this clone. Other DNA sequences from this sample encode an identical CDR3 as well. The V and J genes are TRBV4-3 and TRBJ2-3; TRBD2 might be the D (6 bases). The ends were cut back, 0 bases at V and 4 bases at J, with 11 bases in the middle. The CDR3 sequence is 15 residues long. Per germline, CDR1 LGHNA and CDR2 YSLEER. The CDR3 loop reads CASSQDWRGADTQYF. The DNA for the CDR3 is TGCGCCAGCAGCCAAGATTGGAGGGGTGCAGATACGCAGTATTTT.

The chain couples TRBV6-1 to TRBJ2-1; perhaps TRBD1 as D (5 bases). The ends were cut back, 2 bases at V and 4 bases at J, with 12 bases in the middle. This CDR3 spans 15 amino acids. Germline V gives CDR1 MNHNS, CDR2 SASEGT. CDR3 in amino acids: CASSEKARVYNEQFF. DNA of the CDR3: TGTGCCAGCAGTGAAAAGGCCAGGGTATACAATGAGCAGTTCTTC.

V usage is TRBV19 and J usage is TRBJ1-6; D gene uncertain. CDR3 size: 15 residues. Trimming pared 5 bases from V and 10 bases from J, leaving 18 bases between. CDR1 is LNHDA, CDR2 SQIVND, per germline (reference sequence). The CDR3 coding sequence is TGTGCCAGTAGTCCTCTTTGGGAGAGGGAATCACCCCTCCACTTT. Translation gives CASSPLWERESPLHF.